Listed below are T cell receptor beta chains from one sample, sequenced in a study of control samples from healthy donors and cancer patients. Sequencing used immunoSEQ multiplex PCR; TCRdb keeps in-frame clones, though not all of them. The sample yields roughly 120,000 clones, more than 85% seen once. The sequenced material came from blood. The origin of the receptors is a woman aged 50 to 60 in good health. The CDR3 runs from the conserved cysteine through the conserved F or W. Fields, in order: V gene, clone size, D gene, J gene, CDR3 protein, CDR3 DNA. A D gene is named only where the DNA matches it firmly. Size tells how often a clone was seen (once, few, many) or the class of an expanded clone, and some rows leave it out.

>TRBV5-4|.|.|TRBJ2-7
CASSLDFSYEQYF
TGTGCCAGCAGCTTGGATTTCTCCTACGAGCAGTACTTC
>TRBV6-5|.|TRBD1|TRBJ1-4
CASSYFPQGSEKLFF
TGTGCCAGCAGTTACTTCCCACAGGGGAGTGAAAAACTGTTTTTT
>TRBV7-2|.|.|TRBJ1-2
CASSPLLIYTF
TGTGCCAGCAGCCCACTTTTAATCTACACCTTC
>TRBV29-1|.|.|TRBJ1-1
CSVVGASGVDTEAFF
TGCAGCGTTGTGGGGGCGTCGGGTGTAGACACTGAAGCTTTCTTT
>TRBV3-1/TRBV3-2|few|.|TRBJ2-1
CASSQDGGWVRSKDEQFF
TGTGCCAGCAGCCAAGATGGGGGTTGGGTTCGGTCAAAGGATGAGCAGTTCTTC
>TRBV19|.|TRBD1|TRBJ1-1
CASRGDRGLVLNTEAFF
TGTGCCAGTAGGGGAGACAGGGGACTCGTTCTGAACACTGAAGCTTTCTTT
>TRBV9|.|.|TRBJ1-2
CASSPSGQGYGYTF
TGTGCCAGCAGCCCCTCGGGACAAGGATATGGCTACACCTTC
>TRBV7-3|.|.|TRBJ1-1
CASSSAGTEAFF
TGTGCCAGCAGTTCCGCTGGGACGGAAGCTTTCTTT
>TRBV5-1|.|.|TRBJ1-4
CASSLGAGAEKLFF
TGCGCCAGCAGCTTGGGGGCAGGGGCTGAAAAACTGTTTTTT
>TRBV2|.|.|TRBJ2-3
CASSATREWADTQYF
TGTGCCAGCAGTGCGACTCGGGAGTGGGCAGATACGCAGTATTTT
>TRBV2|.|TRBD1|TRBJ1-6
CASILDRVGSPLHF
TGTGCCAGCATCCTGGACAGGGTGGGGTCACCCCTCCACTTT
>TRBV12-3/TRBV12-4|.|.|TRBJ2-5
CASSLSIQETQYF
TGTGCCAGCAGCCTGTCTATTCAAGAGACCCAGTACTTC
>TRBV6-6|.|TRBD2|TRBJ2-3
CASSTTSGGAGDTQYF
TGTGCCAGCAGTACGACTAGCGGGGGGGCCGGAGATACGCAGTATTTT
>TRBV9|.|.|TRBJ1-1
CASSVGQRNTEAFF
TGTGCCAGCAGCGTAGGGCAGAGGAACACTGAAGCTTTCTTT
>TRBV6-6|once|.|TRBJ1-4
CASSLRGAGSNEKLFF
TGTGCCAGCAGTCTAAGGGGGGCTGGGTCTAATGAAAAACTGTTTTTT
>TRBV5-6|.|.|TRBJ1-6
CASSLRTGNSPLHF
TGTGCCAGCAGCCTCCGGACGGGGAATTCACCCCTCCACTTT
>TRBV5-6|.|.|TRBJ1-5
CASSFGPGADGQPQHF
TGTGCCAGCAGCTTCGGTCCGGGGGCGGATGGTCAGCCCCAGCATTTT
>TRBV18|.|.|TRBJ2-5
CASSPSYQETQYF
TGTGCCAGCTCACCTTCCTATCAAGAGACCCAGTACTTC
>TRBV21-1|few|.|TRBJ2-3
CATTISGGESAFTDTQYF
TGTGCCACCACGATCTCCGGGGGGGAGAGCGCCTTCACAGATACGCAGTATTTT
>TRBV15|.|.|TRBJ2-3
CATSRGDSPEAQYF
TGTGCCACCAGCAGAGGGGATAGTCCAGAGGCGCAGTATTTT
>TRBV19|.|.|TRBJ1-2
CASSSTAFYGYTF
TGTGCCAGTAGTTCGACAGCGTTCTATGGCTACACCTTC
>TRBV18|.|.|TRBJ2-5
CASSPSPQQETQYF
TGTGCCAGCTCACCGTCGCCGCAACAAGAGACCCAGTACTTC
>TRBV11-1|.|.|TRBJ1-1
CASSSLPSTEAFF
TGTGCCAGCAGCTCCCTCCCCAGCACTGAAGCTTTCTTT
>TRBV7-9|.|TRBD1|TRBJ1-5
CASSLDRQGGQPQHF
TGTGCCAGCAGCTTGGATAGACAGGGTGGTCAGCCCCAGCATTTT
>TRBV9|.|TRBD2|TRBJ2-3
CASSEESSKGGAQYF
TGTGCCAGCAGCGAGGAGAGCTCTAAGGGAGGGGCGCAGTATTTT
>TRBV30|.|.|TRBJ1-5
CAWSARGPQHF
TGTGCCTGGAGTGCCAGGGGGCCCCAGCATTTT
>TRBV7-9|.|TRBD1|TRBJ1-4
CASSYRDRGEKLFF
TGTGCCAGCAGCTACCGGGACAGGGGGGAAAAACTGTTTTTT
>TRBV30|.|.|TRBJ2-3
CAWSGGRRDTQYF
TGTGCCTGGAGTGGGGGGCGCCGAGATACGCAGTATTTT
>TRBV7-2|.|.|TRBJ1-2
CASSFGFQRGDHGYTF
TGTGCCAGCAGCTTCGGCTTCCAGAGGGGAGACCATGGCTACACCTTC